This TCR beta chain was profiled in a study of T-cell reconstitution after alpha-beta-depleted transplantation in children. The CDR3 length is 14 residues. Per germline, CDR1 DFQATT and CDR2 SNEGSKA (reference sequence). The V and J ends lost 4 bases and 3 bases, in that order; junction bases with no gene match: 4. This clonotype occurred many times. Unique molecular identifiers featured in how the TCRbeta library was prepared. One entry per CDR3 protein results from TCRdb running MiXCR on the PCR reads. The table shows around 800,000 distinct CDR3 sequences, with about 16% occurring only once. Sample: PBMCs, mostly from graft donor cells, taken 360 days after TCRalphabeta/CD19-depleted stem cell transplant. The chain joins TRBV20-1 to TRBJ2-7, with TRBD2 matching 12 bases. The clonotype comes from a male patient younger than 18 who had a stem cell transplant for acute lymphoblastic leukemia, so the T cells may come from the graft donor. Written as DNA, the CDR3 is TGCAGTGCTATAGGGACTAGCGGGTTCTACGAGCAGTACTTC. This translates into CSAIGTSGFYEQYF.